Described below is a single T cell receptor beta chain sequence and its context. Its antigen is unknown. The data belong to a study of PD-1 blockade in mismatch repair-deficient tumors. Study observations and caveats: Rapid post-treatment expansion, then contraction, generally preceding radiologic response, marked tumor-resident clones.

Repertoires were generated with immunoSEQ multiplex PCR, while TCRdb's copy carries only in-frame clones and drops some. The sample lists around 110,000 clones; about 83% were seen once. TCRs were sequenced from a few patients responding to pembrolizumab. There are 15 residues in the CDR3. The germline gives CDR1 MDHEN, CDR2 SYDVKM. V shed 2 bases, J shed 2 bases, and the junction held 4 bases outside the gene matches. The chain uses TRBV28 and TRBJ2-7; 9 bases are shared with TRBD2. This TCR derives from an adult with mismatch repair-deficient cancer. Here the sequenced sample was peripheral blood, taken 60 weeks after starting pembrolizumab. CDR3 region: CASSLTTSGTYEQYF. The DNA for the CDR3 is TGTGCCAGCAGTTTAACGACTAGCGGCACCTACGAGCAGTACTTC.